The 30 T cell receptor beta chains reported below all come from one sample, sequenced in a study of glioma-infiltrating T cells (dated by TCRdb to the mid-2010s). Sequencing used an Illumina MiSeq. TCR alpha and beta CDR3 regions were amplified with the iRepertoire nested amplicon-rescue multiplex PCR (arm-PCR) platform from RNA. The public reads were quality trimmed at Q25 with fastp and then assembled into clones with MiXCR by TCRdb, keeping productive beta chains. Rows with one shared CDR3 protein collapse into an entry with the most common genes and DNA. Present in this sample are 150,000 or so distinct CDR3 sequences, roughly 43% of which were seen just once. Together, the top ten hold 20% of the sample. The sample comprised glioma tissue, nonneoplastic brain tissue, or PBMCs (not recorded which). The receptors shown here come from a human donor with low-grade glioma or glioblastoma, undergoing nonglioma brain surgery, or in good health (not recorded which).

J is TRBJ2-6 and V is TRBV14; D not certain. Germline V gene sequence: CDR1 SGHDN, CDR2 FVKESK. This CDR3 region has 15 residues. V shed 1 base and J shed 0 bases, with 4 bases lying between them. As DNA, the CDR3 is TGTGCCAGCAGCCAAGCGCGCTCTGGGGCCAACGTCCTGACTTTC. It encodes CASSQARSGANVLTF.

The chain joins TRBV10-3 to TRBJ2-7; possible D gene TRBD2, 5 bases. V shed 2 bases and J shed 0 bases, with 8 bases lying between them. The CDR3 sequence is 14 residues long. The germline gives CDR1 ENHRY, CDR2 SYGVKD. CDR3 residues: CAISEGGSSYEQYF. In nucleotides, the CDR3 is TGTGCCATCAGTGAGGGTGGGAGCTCCTACGAGCAGTACTTC.

This rearrangement joins TRBV7-9 to TRBJ2-4, with D possibly matching TRBD2 (6 bases). Germline CDR1 is SEHNR and CDR2 is FQNEAQ (reference sequence). Trimming shortened V by 1 base and J by 8 bases, and 18 bases separated the two germline ends. This CDR3 comprises 16 residues. The DNA of the CDR3 is TGTGCCAGCAGCTTAGGTGCAGACGGCGGGGTGTACATTCAGTACTTC. Translated: CASSLGADGGVYIQYF.

In the case of this clonotype: One end of the junction fails to match germline, which may point to a read error. The V call is TRBV28, the J call TRBJ2-7, with D possibly matching TRBD2 (6 bases). Germline V gene data show CDR1 as MDHEN and CDR2 as SYDVKM. This CDR3 is 12 amino acids long. CDR3 sequence (DNA): TGTGCCAGCAGCACGCAAGCGTCCCCGGGGGACTTC. This encodes CASSTQASPGDF.

This clonotype was observed a handful of times. CDR3 in amino acids: CASSDGLAGTDTQYF. The CDR3 nucleotides read TGTGCCAGCAGCGACGGGCTAGCGGGCACAGATACGCAGTATTTT. V is TRBV6-1 and J is TRBJ2-3; 7 nucleotides agree with TRBD2. The ends lost 6 bases at V and 1 base at J; junction bases unmatched: 7. CDR3 length equals 15 residues. Per the germline V gene, CDR1 is MNHNS and CDR2 is SASEGT.

This clonotype was seen a handful of times. The genes are TRBV6-2 or TRBV6-3 and TRBJ2-5, with 8 bases that match TRBD2. The V gene's germline CDR1 is MNHEY and CDR2 SVGEGT. V dropped 2 bases and J dropped 0; count of bases not matched to a gene: 5. The CDR3 is 16 residues long. This CDR3 is CASSYDSGMYQETQYF. CDR3 coding DNA: TGTGCCAGCAGTTACGATAGCGGGATGTACCAAGAGACCCAGTACTTC.

The chain joins TRBV25-1 to TRBJ2-1; D is perhaps TRBD2 (7 bases). The V and J ends lost 8 bases and 7 bases respectively, with 15 bases between them. This CDR3 region has 13 residues. Germline V gene data show CDR1 as MGHDK and CDR2 as SYGVNS. The CDR3 protein is CASGEGGWNEQFF. DNA of the CDR3: TGTGCCAGCGGGGAGGGGGGGTGGAATGAGCAGTTCTTC. Full variable domain (outside the CDR3, taken from reference TRBV25-1 and TRBJ2-1): EADIYQTPRYLVIGTGKKITLECSQTMGHDKMYWYQQDPGMELHLIHYSYGVNSTEKGDLSSESTVSRIRTEHFPLTLESARPSHTSQYLCASGEGGWNEQFFGPGTRLTVL.

This clonotype was observed once. V usage is TRBV28 and J usage is TRBJ2-7, with D unresolved. Trimming left V 2 bases short and J 7 bases short, with 15 bases between. CDR1 and CDR2 from the germline V gene are MDHEN and SYDVKM. The CDR3 sequence is 14 residues long. CDR3 sequence (DNA): TGTGCCAGCAGTTTAGGTAGTCAGACGGTGGAGCAGTACTTC. The encoded protein is CASSLGSQTVEQYF.

The rearrangement links TRBV11-1 to TRBJ1-1; D is perhaps TRBD1 (5 bases). Germline V CDR1 and CDR2: SGHAT, FQDESV (reference sequence). V was cut by 3 bases and J by 5 bases, with 7 bases left in between. This CDR3 comprises 12 residues. As DNA, the CDR3 is TGTGCCAGCAGCTTTAGGGGAACTGAAGCTTTCTTT. Residues: CASSFRGTEAFF.

This clonotype was picked up a small number of times. V and J are TRBV7-2 and TRBJ2-1; no definite D call. Germline V CDR1 and CDR2: SGHTA, FQGNSA. The CDR3 is made up of 11 amino acids. Trimming cost V 6 bases and J 8 bases, with 8 bases left between them. As DNA, the CDR3 is TGTGCCAGCAGGGAAATCTATGAGCAGTTCTTC. It codes for CASREIYEQFF.

This clonotype occurred a few times. The J gene is TRBJ1-2, the V gene TRBV27; maybe TRBD1 (5 bases). Germline V gene sequence: CDR1 MNHEY, CDR2 SMNVEV (reference sequence). The CDR3 has 14 residues. V was cut by 0 bases and J by 4 bases, with 9 bases left in between. CDR3: CASSLSGRAYGYTF. CDR3 coding DNA: TGTGCCAGCAGTTTATCTGGCAGGGCCTATGGCTACACCTTC.

This clonotype was seen more than once but under ten times. This chain uses TRBV27 with TRBJ1-5, with D maybe TRBD1 (6 bases). V gave up 2 bases and J gave up 7 bases, with 15 bases separating them. The germline CDR1 and CDR2 sequences are MNHEY and SMNVEV (reference sequence). The CDR3 has 15 amino acids. The CDR3 reads CASSLGGSRVQPQHF. CDR3 nucleotides: TGTGCCAGCAGTTTAGGGGGCTCTAGGGTACAGCCCCAGCATTTT.

This clonotype was observed a few times. The chain joins TRBV6-1 to TRBJ1-2, with D possibly matching TRBD1 (5 bases). Trimming shortened V by 6 bases and J by 8 bases, and 13 bases separated the two germline ends. Germline CDR1 reads MNHNS; CDR2 reads SASEGT. This CDR3 is built from 12 residues. CDR3 region: CASSDVRVGYTF. The CDR3 region has the DNA TGTGCCAGCAGCGACGTCAGGGTCGGCTACACCTTC.

The rearrangement joins TRBV6-6 to TRBJ2-7, with 7 bases matching TRBD1. Trimming at V came to 2 bases and at J to 0 bases, leaving 1 base not matched to a gene. Germline V gives CDR1 MNHNY, CDR2 SVGAGI (reference sequence). The CDR3 covers 14 residues. The CDR3: CASSYRDSSYEQYF. DNA of the CDR3: TGTGCCAGCAGTTACCGGGACAGCTCCTACGAGCAGTACTTC.

The sample holds one count of this clonotype. CDR3 sequence: CASSPGVAGGSNEQYF. CDR3 in DNA: TGTGCCAGCAGCCCCGGGGTAGCGGGGGGGTCCAATGAGCAGTACTTC. The chain uses TRBV7-2 and TRBJ2-5; 11 bases line up with TRBD2. The V and J ends lost 5 bases and 11 bases, in that order; junction bases with no gene match: 16. The CDR3 loop spans 16 amino acids. Germline lookup yields CDR1 SGHTA and CDR2 FQGNSA.

The chain has TRBV7-2 and TRBJ2-7; 8 bases map to TRBD2. This CDR3 comprises 14 residues. Unmatched junction bases numbered 7, after V lost 4 bases and J lost 5 bases. Germline assignment: CDR1 SGHTA and CDR2 FQGNSA. CDR3 in amino acids: CASSSGRALHEQYF. CDR3 DNA sequence: TGTGCCAGCAGCTCCGGGAGGGCCCTCCACGAGCAGTACTTC.

This clonotype was recorded at least ten times. V usage is TRBV27 and J usage is TRBJ2-5, with TRBD1 matching 8 bases. Germline CDR1 and CDR2: MNHEY and SMNVEV (reference sequence). J lost 5 bases, V lost 2 bases, and 10 bases had no gene match. The CDR3 is 16 residues long. The CDR3 DNA reads TGTGCCAGCAGTTTACCACGTGTGACAGGGGTGGAGACCCAGTACTTC. Protein sequence: CASSLPRVTGVETQYF.

Note on this clonotype: Lacking the conserved final phenylalanine or tryptophan, this CDR3 likely reflects a read error. The chain joins TRBV5-4 to TRBJ1-2; 9 bases are shared with TRBD1. The CDR3 length is 14 residues. CDR1 is SGHNT, CDR2 YYREEE, per germline (reference sequence). The junction had 6 bases not matched to a gene; V was cut back by 3 bases and J by 6 bases. Written as DNA, the CDR3 is TGTGCCAGCAGCTCCCTCGACAGGGGGAATGGCTACACCCTC. Translating it yields CASSSLDRGNGYTL.

This clonotype came up a few times. The chain links TRBV20-1 to TRBJ2-7; the D gene is possibly TRBD1 (6 bases). Germline CDR1 reads DFQATT; CDR2 reads SNEGSKA (reference sequence). The length of the CDR3 is 15 residues. V dropped 0 bases and J dropped 2 bases, with 14 bases sitting between them. The CDR3 loop reads CSARDFGTSTYEQYF. The CDR3 DNA reads as TGCAGTGCTAGAGATTTCGGGACATCCACCTACGAGCAGTACTTC.

Comments on this clonotype: Because the CDR3 is missing its conserved closing phenylalanine or tryptophan, this is likely a read error. The chain employs TRBV6-1 and TRBJ2-7; D is possibly TRBD2 (5 bases). Germline V gene lookup returns CDR1 MNHNS and CDR2 SASEGT. The CDR3 length is 12 residues. Trimming took off 8 bases at V and 2 bases at J, with 10 bases between the two ends. CDR3 in amino acids: CASRGGPYEQYL. The CDR3 bases are TGTGCCAGCCGGGGTGGACCCTACGAGCAGTACCTC.

The V gene is TRBV20-1, the J gene TRBJ2-7; 12 bases agree with TRBD1. The germline V gene encodes CDR1 DFQATT and CDR2 SNEGSKA (reference sequence). CDR3 length equals 16 residues. Trimming removed 3 bases from V and 7 bases from J; junction bases left unmatched: 13. CDR3 sequence reads: CSASDWGDRGPAEQYF. The CDR3 nucleotides are TGCAGTGCTAGTGACTGGGGGGACAGGGGGCCCGCTGAGCAGTACTTC.

The gene calls are TRBV5-6 and TRBJ1-1; 7 nucleotides agree with TRBD1. The trim removed 4 bases at V and 0 bases at J, leaving 9 bases unmatched. This CDR3 region has 16 residues. Germline CDR1 reads SGHDT; CDR2 reads YYEEEE. The CDR3 reads CASSRGPQGLNTEAFF. CDR3 DNA: TGTGCCAGCAGCCGCGGCCCACAGGGGCTGAACACTGAAGCTTTCTTT.

The chain combines TRBV4-1 with TRBJ2-7; 10 bases map to TRBD1. The junction had 22 bases not matched to a gene; V was cut back by 3 bases and J by 2 bases. Per the germline V gene, CDR1 is MGHRA and CDR2 is YSYEKL. The CDR3 runs 21 residues. The CDR3 region has the DNA TGCGCCAGCAGCCAGGAAAACGCCTATGAGTATGGGGACAGGGGAGCCTACGAGCAGTACTTC. The encoded protein is CASSQENAYEYGDRGAYEQYF.

The chain recombines TRBV28 with TRBJ1-3, with D maybe TRBD1 (6 bases). Trimming removed 6 bases from V and 6 bases from J, with 15 bases in between. Germline CDR1 is MDHEN and CDR2 is SYDVKM. The CDR3 sequence is 14 residues long. The CDR3, as DNA: TGTGCCAGCAGGCCCCGGGGGGCCGAAAACACCATATATTTT. Translating it yields CASRPRGAENTIYF.

This sequence joins TRBV19 and TRBJ2-2; D call uncertain. Trimming cost V 0 bases and J 1 base, with 3 bases left between them. This CDR3 is built from 14 residues. The germline CDR1 and CDR2 sequences are LNHDA and SQIVND (reference sequence). The CDR3 DNA follows: TGTGCCAGTAGTATAGAGGGGAACACCGGGGAGCTGTTTTTT. Translated: CASSIEGNTGELFF. The whole variable domain, filled in from reference TRBV19 and TRBJ2-2, reads DGGITQSPKYLFRKEGQNVTLSCEQNLNHDAMYWYRQDPGQGLRLIYYSQIVNDFQKGDIAEGYSVSREKKESFPLTVTSAQKNPTAFYLCASSIEGNTGELFFGEGSRLTVL.

Of note for this clonotype: This may stem from a read error, because a much larger clone lies one nucleotide away. J is TRBJ2-1 and V is TRBV6-1; D is unresolved. The germline V gene encodes CDR1 MNHNS and CDR2 SASEGT. The V end lost 2 bases, the J end lost 4 bases, and 12 bases lay between the germline ends. This CDR3 spans 15 amino acids. The CDR3 coding sequence is TGTGCCAGCAGTGAATTTCCTATTCCTTACAATGAGCAGTTCTTC. As protein: CASSEFPIPYNEQFF.

This clonotype was detected a few times. The chain couples TRBV6-1 to TRBJ2-7; D tentatively reads TRBD1 or TRBD2 (5 bases each). The CDR3 is 14 amino acids. V was shortened by 5 bases and J by 2 bases, with 13 bases between the two germline ends. The germline gives CDR1 MNHNS, CDR2 SASEGT. CDR3 protein: CASSTRTPPYEQYF. DNA of the CDR3: TGTGCCAGCAGTACTAGGACACCACCCTACGAGCAGTACTTC.

This clonotype appeared a few times. This chain links TRBV20-1 with TRBJ1-4; D gene uncertain. Trimming cost V 7 bases and J 7 bases, with 10 bases left between them. CDR1 and CDR2 (germline): DFQATT, SNEGSKA (reference sequence). The CDR3 runs 11 residues. The CDR3 here is CSVKKSEKLFF. In nucleotides, the CDR3 is TGCAGTGTAAAAAAGAGTGAAAAACTGTTTTTT.

The chain is built from TRBV7-2 and TRBJ2-3, with D perhaps matching TRBD2 (6 bases). Germline V gene lookup returns CDR1 SGHTA and CDR2 FQGNSA. This CDR3 spans 12 amino acids. Trimming shortened V by 1 base and J by 7 bases, and 6 bases separated the two germline ends. In DNA, the CDR3 is TGTGCCAGCAGCTTAGGGGACTATACGCAGTATTTT. This codes for CASSLGDYTQYF.

The chain is built from TRBV10-2 and TRBJ2-3; D gene uncertain. Germline V lookup: CDR1 WSHSY, CDR2 SAAADI. V was clipped by 3 bases and J by 6 bases, with 10 bases between them. This CDR3 contains 13 residues. The DNA for the CDR3 is TGCGCCAGCAGTGAAGTCCAACGGGATACGCAGTATTTT. Translating it yields CASSEVQRDTQYF.